This T cell receptor beta chain is from a study of blood T cell repertoires in COVID-19. Study information: COVID-19 samples, acute and convalescent, were from the United States, Italy and Spain. The analysed material was cDNA or gDNA that came from T cells, B-cell-depleted T cells, or PBMCs.

This CDR3 is 16 amino acids long. Germline V gives CDR1 LNHDA, CDR2 SQIVND (reference sequence). The V gene end was trimmed by 8 bases and the J gene end by 7 bases; junction bases not matched to a gene: 16. Original handling: Amplified reference gene primers provided the basis for estimating nucleated cell counts. Repertoires were generated with immunoSEQ multiplex PCR, while TCRdb's copy carries only in-frame clones and drops some. That table gives V, J and clone size, and the DNA gave D and trimming. The data show around 250,000 clones, about 86% seen once. The TCR was taken from a man in his forties with active or convalescent COVID-19. Sequencing used peripheral blood. The chain joins TRBV19 to TRBJ1-4, with 7 nucleotides matching TRBD1. The CDR3 DNA sequence: TGTGCCAGTGGGGACAGAAATTTGCTTAGTAGTGAAAAACTGTTTTTT. This codes for CASGDRNLLSSEKLFF.